This TCR beta chain comes out of a study of T-cell reconstitution after alpha-beta-depleted transplantation in children. Molecular barcoding with unique molecular identifiers was used for the TCRbeta library. TCRdb reprocessed the PCR reads via MiXCR and lists one record per CDR3 protein. The sample lists roughly 200,000 distinct CDR3 sequences; 13% to 15% were seen once. Germline V gives CDR1 DFQATT, CDR2 SNEGSKA (reference sequence). Trimming took 5 bases from V and 5 from J, leaving 16 bases between them. The CDR3 sequence is 14 residues long. This clonotype was seen repeatedly, ten times or more. The J gene is TRBJ2-1, the V gene TRBV20-1, with a tentative D call TRBD2 (5 bases). This sample comprised PBMCs from the stem cell graft donor, obtained from the stem cell graft. The origin of this receptor is a human donor who donated a stem cell graft to a child with acute lymphoblastic leukemia. The CDR3, as DNA: TGCAGTGCTCCAGAGGGCGGACTCGACAATGAGCAGTTCTTC. Protein product: CSAPEGGLDNEQFF.